These 12 T cell receptor beta chains were sequenced from one sample in a study of immune cell composition in non-small cell lung cancer. Assay used: immunoSEQ multiplex PCR; TCRdb lists only in-frame clones, some missing. The sample contains 2,100 or so clones, about 81% of which appear only once. The normal lung sample lay at least 3 cm, and maximally far, from the tumour. Material for sequencing was non-adjacent lung tissue. The receptors originated from a human donor with non-small cell lung cancer.

The chain joins TRBV6-1 to TRBJ2-7, with 9 bases that match TRBD1. CDR1 is MNHNS and CDR2 is SASEGT in the germline V gene. This CDR3 is 13 amino acids long. With V trimmed by 8 bases and J by 5 bases, 7 bases remained unmatched. CDR3 region: CASRRQGGDEQYF. DNA of the CDR3: TGTGCCAGCCGTAGACAGGGGGGGGACGAGCAGTACTTC.

The chain links TRBV13 to TRBJ2-3, with TRBD1 matching 8 bases. The trim removed 5 bases at V and 1 base at J, leaving 8 bases unmatched. CDR1 and CDR2 (germline): PRHDT, FYEKMQ (reference sequence). CDR3 size: 16 residues. The DNA for the CDR3 is TGTGCCAGCAGCCCGAGGACAGGGCGGGGCACAGATACGCAGTATTTT. Its protein product is CASSPRTGRGTDTQYF.

This clone is a singleton in its sample. The V and J genes are TRBV11-3 and TRBJ2-1; the match to TRBD2 covers 14 bases. V gave up 5 bases and J gave up 8 bases; unmatched junction bases: 5. The CDR3 spans 15 residues. Germline loops: CDR1 SGHNT, CDR2 YENEEA. The CDR3 reads CASSPGTSGSDEQFF. The CDR3 coding sequence is TGTGCCAGCAGCCCCGGGACTAGCGGGAGTGATGAGCAGTTCTTC.

The chain has TRBV5-5 and TRBJ1-5; TRBD1 aligns across 7 bases. The ends lost 0 bases at V and 3 bases at J; junction bases unmatched: 12. This CDR3 comprises 18 residues. Germline-derived CDR1 and CDR2 are SGHKS and YYEKEE (reference sequence). CDR3 loop: CASSLAWAGGSINQPQHF. In DNA, the CDR3 is TGTGCCAGCAGCTTGGCTTGGGCAGGGGGGTCGATCAATCAGCCCCAGCATTTT.

This rearrangement joins TRBV6-4 to TRBJ2-1, with TRBD2 matching over 10 bases. Germline V CDR1 and CDR2: MRHNA, SNTAGT. CDR3 length equals 16 residues. V lost 4 bases and J lost 3; bases outside the gene matches: 6. The CDR3 loop reads CASSGTGTSDYNEQFF. CDR3 in DNA: TGTGCCAGCAGTGGCACCGGGACTAGCGACTACAATGAGCAGTTCTTC.

The gene calls are TRBV5-1 and TRBJ1-4, with D perhaps TRBD1 (6 bases). Per germline, CDR1 SGHRS and CDR2 YFSETQ. V lost 4 bases, J lost 5 bases, and 12 bases lay in between. This CDR3 region has 14 residues. This CDR3 reads CASSAGQLNEKLFF. In DNA, the CDR3 is TGCGCCAGCAGCGCCGGACAGCTAAATGAAAAACTGTTTTTT. The full variable domain, rest sourced from reference TRBV5-1 and TRBJ1-4, is KAGVTQTPRYLIKTRGQQVTLSCSPISGHRSVSWYQQTPGQGLQFLFEYFSETQRNKGNFPGRFSGRQFSNSRSEMNVSTLELGDSALYLCASSAGQLNEKLFFGSGTQLSVL.

In this sample, this clone turned up a few times. V and J are TRBV9 and TRBJ2-1, with D possibly matching TRBD2 (7 bases). V was trimmed by 7 bases and J by 7 bases, leaving 18 bases between them. This CDR3 is built from 14 residues. Germline CDR1 reads SGDLS; CDR2 reads YYNGEE. The CDR3 region is CASRGGERVNEQFF. CDR3 nucleotide sequence: TGTGCCAGCCGAGGGGGGGAGCGGGTAAATGAGCAGTTCTTC.

J is TRBJ2-7 and V is TRBV10-3, with TRBD2 identical over 8 bases. Looked up from germline, CDR1 is ENHRY and CDR2 is SYGVKD. Losses at the gene ends were 2 bases for V and 7 bases for J; bases not matched to a gene: 4. This CDR3 is 13 amino acids long. The CDR3 sequence is CAISETGGREQYF. CDR3 bases: TGTGCCATCAGTGAGACCGGCGGGAGGGAGCAGTACTTC.

This clone ranks as large. The chain couples TRBV27 to TRBJ2-1, with 7 bases fitting TRBD1. The ends lost 4 bases at V and 9 bases at J; junction bases unmatched: 12. CDR3 length: 15 amino acids. Germline assignment: CDR1 MNHEY and CDR2 SMNVEV (reference sequence). The CDR3 DNA reads TGTGCCAGCAGTTCCTCCGACAAGGGGGCGATTGAGCAGTTCTTC. This encodes CASSSSDKGAIEQFF.

The chain employs TRBV27 and TRBJ2-7; D gene unclear. V was cut by 4 bases and J by 1 base, with 2 bases left in between. The CDR3 length is 11 residues. CDR1 is MNHEY, CDR2 SMNVEV, per germline (reference sequence). CDR3 amino acids: CASSSSYEQYF. As DNA, the CDR3 is TGTGCCAGCAGTTCGTCCTACGAGCAGTACTTC.

A single count supports this clone. V is TRBV5-6 and J is TRBJ2-5; 7 positions match TRBD1. In germline, CDR1 is SGHDT, CDR2 YYEEEE. The CDR3 loop spans 15 amino acids. The V gene end was trimmed by 2 bases and the J gene end by 5 bases; junction bases not matched to a gene: 9. CDR3 sequence reads: CASSLRQGNLETQYF. The CDR3 nucleotides read TGTGCCAGCAGCTTACGACAGGGAAACTTGGAGACCCAGTACTTC.

The rearrangement joins TRBV9 to TRBJ2-3; 8 positions match TRBD2. Germline-derived CDR1 and CDR2 are SGDLS and YYNGEE. This CDR3 spans 15 amino acids. The V segment lost 1 base and the J segment 4 bases; nucleotides outside the gene matches: 5. The CDR3 DNA reads TGTGCCAGCAGCGTAAGTAGCGGGACCCCAGATACGCAGTATTTT. It encodes CASSVSSGTPDTQYF.